These T cell receptor beta chains were read from a single sample in a study of PD-1 blockade in classical Hodgkin lymphoma. TCRdb's copy holds only in-frame clones and misses some; the assay was immunoSEQ multiplex PCR. The sample has 90,000 to 140,000 clones, roughly 89% seen once. The material sequenced was peripheral blood mononuclear cells (PBMCs), taken before the fourth cycle of nivolumab. The receptors were sampled from a human donor with classical Hodgkin lymphoma. Both conserved end residues are part of each CDR3. A D gene is named only where the DNA matches it firmly. Clone size is stated in some rows and not others, as once, few, many or a class when expanded.

size,D,J,V,DNA,CDR3
.,.,TRBJ1-4,TRBV28,TGTGCCAGCAGTCCCCTCGGACAAGGGGAATCGGGTAATGAAAAACTGTTTTTT,CASSPLGQGESGNEKLFF
.,.,TRBJ1-2,TRBV20-1,TGCAGTGCCCCACACGGGCTTGGCTACACCTTC,CSAPHGLGYTF
.,.,TRBJ2-1,TRBV4-1,TGCGCCAGCAGCCAAGTGGCTAATGTAGGTGAGCAGTTCTTC,CASSQVANVGEQFF
.,.,TRBJ1-1,TRBV20-1,TGCAGTGCTTGGGAGAACACTGAAGCTTTCTTT,CSAWENTEAFF
.,.,TRBJ1-2,TRBV5-5,TGTGCCAGCAGCTTTACCCCAGAGAACTATGGCTACACCTTC,CASSFTPENYGYTF
.,.,TRBJ1-2,TRBV18,TGTGCCAGCTCACAGTCGGGACGGAATACCTACTTTTATGGCTACACCTTC,CASSQSGRNTYFYGYTF
.,.,TRBJ1-2,TRBV6-1,TGTGCCAGCCACTCTAGGAGGGACTATGGCTACACCTTC,CASHSRRDYGYTF
.,.,TRBJ1-1,TRBV5-6,TGTGCCAGCAGCTTGGCCCGTGGAGGGAACCCTGAAGCTTTCTTT,CASSLARGGNPEAFF
.,.,TRBJ1-4,TRBV5-1,TGCGCCAGCAGCTTGTCCACCAATAATGAAAAACTGTTTTTT,CASSLSTNNEKLFF
.,.,TRBJ1-2,TRBV28,TGTGCCAGCAGTTTAAGTCGTGGGAGGCCCACCTATGGCTACACCTTC,CASSLSRGRPTYGYTF
.,.,TRBJ2-3,TRBV19,TGTGCCAGTAGTTTACCAACCGATACGCAGTATTTT,CASSLPTDTQYF
.,.,TRBJ2-6,TRBV9,TGTGCCAGCAGCGCCCACGTAGCCTCTGGGGCCAACGTCCTGACTTTC,CASSAHVASGANVLTF
.,.,TRBJ2-1,TRBV6-1,TGTGCCAGCAGTGTTACTAGCCTCACCTCCAATGAGCAGTTCTTC,CASSVTSLTSNEQFF
.,TRBD1,TRBJ2-2,TRBV5-1,TGCGCCAGCAGCCGGGCCGACAGGGACACCGGGGAGCTGTTTTTT,CASSRADRDTGELFF
.,.,TRBJ1-1,TRBV14,TGTGCCAGCAGCCAACACCCGAGGCGAAGGGGGAACACTGAAGCTTTCTTT,CASSQHPRRRGNTEAFF
once,TRBD1,TRBJ1-5,TRBV19,TGTGCCAGTAGTCGGGACAGGGACAATCAGCCCCAGCATTTT,CASSRDRDNQPQHF
.,.,TRBJ2-1,TRBV5-1,TGCGCCAGCAGCTTGGCCTCCGCAAGGCCTAACAATGAGCAGTTCTTC,CASSLASARPNNEQFF
.,.,TRBJ2-2,TRBV21-1,TGTGCCAGCAGCGAAGTAACCCCAGGGGCCGGAACCGGGGAGCTGTTTTTT,CASSEVTPGAGTGELFF
.,.,TRBJ2-1,TRBV15,TGTGCCACCAGCAGAGATCAGTTTGGGCAGCTTGCCTACAATGAGCAGTTCTTC,CATSRDQFGQLAYNEQFF
.,.,TRBJ1-2,TRBV9,TGTGCCAGCAGCGTAGGCCAGGATTATGGCTACACCTTC,CASSVGQDYGYTF
.,TRBD2,TRBJ2-5,TRBV7-9,TGTGCCAGCAGCTTGGGACTAGCGGGAGGAGAGACCCAGTACTTC,CASSLGLAGGETQYF
.,.,TRBJ2-7,TRBV6-5,TGTGCCAGCAGTTCCCCGAGCTACGAGCAGTACTTC,CASSSPSYEQYF
.,.,TRBJ1-3,TRBV6-1,TGTGCCAGCAGTGAAGGGCTGGGGCCCGGAAACACCATATATTTT,CASSEGLGPGNTIYF
.,TRBD2,TRBJ2-1,TRBV7-6,TGTGCCAGCAGCACCAGTAGCGGGAGGGGGAACAATGAGCAGTTCTTC,CASSTSSGRGNNEQFF
.,.,TRBJ2-7,TRBV27,TGTGCCAGCAGTCAGACCAAGCCGGTCTACGAGCAGTACTTC,CASSQTKPVYEQYF
.,.,TRBJ1-4,TRBV11-1,TGTGCCAGCAGCCGACGCGGGTCTAATGAAAAACTGTTTTTT,CASSRRGSNEKLFF
once,.,TRBJ1-2,TRBV19,TGTGCCAGTAGTAGGAGACAGATAACTACACCTAACTATGGCTACACCTTC,CASSRRQITTPNYGYTF
.,.,TRBJ2-3,TRBV7-2,TGTGCCAGCAGCTTAGGCTGGAGCACAGATACGCAGTATTTT,CASSLGWSTDTQYF
.,TRBD2,TRBJ2-1,TRBV5-4,TGTGCCAGCAGCTTGGGAGGGACTAGCGGGAGTGTGAATGAGCAGTTCTTC,CASSLGGTSGSVNEQFF
.,TRBD1,TRBJ2-1,TRBV6-5,TGTGCCAGCAGTCCGGGACAGCTGTACAATGAGCAGTTCTTC,CASSPGQLYNEQFF
.,.,TRBJ2-3,TRBV19,TGTGCCAGTAGTTTCCTCGAGGGGGATACGCAGTATTTT,CASSFLEGDTQYF
.,TRBD1,TRBJ2-1,TRBV27,TGTGCCAGCAGTTTATTTACCGGGACAGGGTTTTACAATGAGCAGTTCTTC,CASSLFTGTGFYNEQFF
.,.,TRBJ1-1,TRBV5-1,TGCGCCAGCAGCTTGGGCGGAGGGGGAGGCACTGAAGCTTTCTTT,CASSLGGGGGTEAFF
once,TRBD1,TRBJ2-7,TRBV30,TGTGCCTGGAGTACGACAGGGTCGTACGAGCAGTACTTC,CAWSTTGSYEQYF
.,.,TRBJ2-6,TRBV29-1,TGCAGCGTTGCCAAGCCTGACGGTACGAGGCCTGGGGCCAACGTCCTGACTTTC,CSVAKPDGTRPGANVLTF
.,TRBD2,TRBJ2-3,TRBV27,TGTGCCAGCAGTTACAAGGGACTAGCGGTAATCACAGATACGCAGTATTTT,CASSYKGLAVITDTQYF
.,.,TRBJ1-6,TRBV6-1,TGTGCCAGCAGTGAAGCGCTACTAAGGGATTCACCCCTCCACTTT,CASSEALLRDSPLHF
.,TRBD2,TRBJ2-2,TRBV6-5,TGTGCCAGCAGTTCAAAGCGGGAGGGCCCCGGGGAGCTGTTTTTT,CASSSKREGPGELFF
.,TRBD1,TRBJ1-2,TRBV6-5,TGTGCCAGCGGACAGGGTAACTATGGCTACACCTTC,CASGQGNYGYTF
.,TRBD1,TRBJ1-1,TRBV5-1,TGCGCCAGCAGCCTAGGACAGGGGACAATTGAAGCTTTCTTT,CASSLGQGTIEAFF
.,TRBD2,TRBJ2-1,TRBV9,TGTGCCAGCAGCCTGAGTGGGCGGGGGAAGTACAATGAGCAGTTCTTC,CASSLSGRGKYNEQFF
.,.,TRBJ2-2,TRBV30,TGTGCCTGGAGCCCGGGAAACACCGGGGAGCTGTTTTTT,CAWSPGNTGELFF
.,.,TRBJ2-7,TRBV29-1,TGCAGCATGAGGGGGCCCCGGGGGCACGAGCAGTACTTC,CSMRGPRGHEQYF
few,.,TRBJ2-2,TRBV30,TGTGCCTGGAGTCACGGGAGTAGTCCCGGGGAGCTGTTTTTT,CAWSHGSSPGELFF
.,.,TRBJ1-2,TRBV12-2,TGTGCAAGTCGCATATCCCAGGGGGCTGGGGGCTACACCTTC,CASRISQGAGGYTF
.,TRBD2,TRBJ2-1,TRBV18,TGTGCCAGCTCACCAATAGCGGGGAGCTCCTACAATGAGCAGTTCTTC,CASSPIAGSSYNEQFF
.,.,TRBJ1-2,TRBV7-8,TGTGCCAGCAGCTTAGCTTCCAGGGACTATGGCTACACCTTC,CASSLASRDYGYTF
.,.,TRBJ2-2,TRBV27,TGTGCCAGCAGTTTGGGAGGCGGCGGGGAGCTGTTTTTT,CASSLGGGGELFF
.,.,TRBJ1-5,TRBV19,TGTGCCAGTAGCCCGGTGGGCAATCAGCCCCAGCATTTT,CASSPVGNQPQHF
.,.,TRBJ1-2,TRBV28,TGTGCCAGCAGTTTGGGGCAGGGCTATGGCTACACCTTC,CASSLGQGYGYTF
.,.,TRBJ2-1,TRBV5-1,TGCGCCAGCAGCTTGCTCCTTGGAAGGTGGGAGTACAATGAGCAGTTCTTC,CASSLLLGRWEYNEQFF
.,.,TRBJ2-7,TRBV14,TGTGCCAGCAGCCAAGTTGAGAACTACGAGCAGTACTTC,CASSQVENYEQYF
.,TRBD1,TRBJ1-1,TRBV7-9,TGTGCCAGCAGCATTGTTCAGGGGGCTAGAACTGAAGCTTTCTTT,CASSIVQGARTEAFF
.,TRBD2,TRBJ2-3,TRBV7-9,TGTGCCAGCAGCACCCGGACTAGCGGAGTCACAGATACGCAGTATTTT,CASSTRTSGVTDTQYF
.,TRBD1,TRBJ1-5,TRBV28,TGTGCCAGCAGTCGATCTGGCAGGACAGGGGGTAGTCAGCCCCAGCATTTT,CASSRSGRTGGSQPQHF
.,TRBD2,TRBJ2-1,TRBV11-3,TGTGCCAGCAGCTTGGGTTCGGGGGGGCTAGACAGATACAATGAGCAGTTCTTC,CASSLGSGGLDRYNEQFF
.,TRBD1,TRBJ2-1,TRBV30,TGTGCCTGGAGTTCGGACAGGGGTGAGCAGTTCTTC,CAWSSDRGEQFF
.,.,TRBJ1-2,TRBV5-1,TGCGCCAGCAGCTTCTCGGACATAGGGCTCGATGGCTACACCTTC,CASSFSDIGLDGYTF
.,TRBD1,TRBJ1-3,TRBV6-5,TGTGCCAGCAGTTACTCAACAGGGGTTAGAAACACCATATATTTT,CASSYSTGVRNTIYF
.,.,TRBJ2-1,TRBV4-1,TGCGCCAGCAGCGCCGGCCAGCGGGCCTACAATGAGCAGTTCTTC,CASSAGQRAYNEQFF